Listed here are 20 T cell receptor beta chains from one sample, sequenced in a study of T cells in Graves' hyperthyroidism and ophthalmopathy. Researchers amplified the TCR beta CDR3 regions from RNA transcripts. An initial round of RT-PCR targeting the TCR CDR3 relied on the HTBI primer set. MiXCR, applied by TCRdb to the multiplex PCR reads, yields one record per CDR3 protein. The sample lists about 480,000 distinct CDR3 sequences, roughly an eighth occurring once. The sample consisted of blood. The receptors originated from a young woman with Graves' hyperthyroidism.

This clonotype has ten or more counts. The chain is built from TRBV18 and TRBJ2-3; 9 bases are shared with TRBD2. Germline V lookup: CDR1 KGHSH, CDR2 LQKENI. V shed 1 base, J shed 6 bases, and the junction held 8 bases outside the gene matches. CDR3 length: 16 amino acids. The DNA for the CDR3 is TGTGCCAGCTCACCACTTAGCGGGAGTCCTGGGGATACGCAGTATTTT. This gives the protein CASSPLSGSPGDTQYF.

Note on this clonotype: One base away lies a much larger clone, so this may be a sequencing read error. The chain uses TRBV7-9 and TRBJ2-5; D possibly uses TRBD1 or TRBD2 (5 bases each). The germline V gene encodes CDR1 SEHNR and CDR2 FQNEAQ (reference sequence). The CDR3 covers 14 residues. CDR3 nucleotide sequence: TGTGCCAGCAGCCAACTCCTTGGATTGGGGACCCAGCACTTC. Its protein product is CASSQLLGLGTQHF.

This clonotype came up many times. V and J are TRBV9 and TRBJ1-3, with 7 bases aligning to TRBD1. In germline, CDR1 is SGDLS, CDR2 YYNGEE. The J segment lost 3 bases and the V segment lost 2 bases, leaving 5 bases of the junction unmatched. There are 15 residues in the CDR3. The CDR3 loop reads CASSVEGARGNTIYF. The CDR3 nucleotides are TGTGCCAGCAGCGTGGAGGGGGCGCGTGGAAACACCATATATTTT.

This clonotype was recorded many times. The chain recombines TRBV5-1 with TRBJ2-2; the D gene is possibly TRBD2 (5 bases). The germline CDR1 and CDR2 sequences are SGHRS and YFSETQ. CDR3 size: 15 residues. V shed 7 bases and J shed 4 bases, with 17 bases lying between them. CDR3 DNA: TGCGCCAGCGGAAGGACGGTTCGGGGCACCGGGGAGCTGTTTTTT. It yields the protein CASGRTVRGTGELFF.

The sample holds a few counts of this clonotype. The chain recombines TRBV4-1 with TRBJ2-7; 10 bases fit TRBD2. V dropped 2 bases and J dropped 0; count of bases not matched to a gene: 4. This CDR3 has 16 amino acids. Germline V gene data show CDR1 as MGHRA and CDR2 as YSYEKL. The CDR3 nucleotides read TGCGCCAGCAGCCAAATAGCGGGAGGAAGCTCCTACGAGCAGTACGTC. Protein product: CASSQIAGGSSYEQYV.

This clonotype was observed at least ten times. The chain recombines TRBV11-2 with TRBJ2-7; the D gene is possibly TRBD1 (6 bases). The CDR3 totals 15 residues. CDR1 is SGHAT and CDR2 is FQNNGV in the germline V gene. The V end was cut by 1 base, the J end by 3 bases, with 13 bases between. The CDR3 region has the DNA TGTGCCAGCAGCTTAGTGGCAGGGGCCATCTACGAGCAGTACGTC. This gives the protein CASSLVAGAIYEQYV.

The chain uses TRBV7-6 and TRBJ2-7, with 15 bases aligning to TRBD2. Unmatched junction bases numbered 7, after V lost 5 bases and J lost 5 bases. The CDR3 is made up of 16 amino acids. CDR1 and CDR2 from the germline V gene are SGHVS and FNYEAQ. This CDR3 is CASSPGLAGGADEQYF. Here the CDR3 DNA reads TGTGCCAGCAGCCCGGGACTAGCGGGAGGTGCGGACGAGCAGTACTTC. The whole variable domain, filled in from reference TRBV7-6 and TRBJ2-7, reads GAGVSQSPRYKVTKRGQDVALRCDPISGHVSLYWYRQALGQGPEFLTYFNYEAQQDKSGLPNDRFSAERPEGSISTLTIQRTEQRDSAMYRCASSPGLAGGADEQYFGPGTRLTVT.

This clonotype was recorded many times. The chain couples TRBV11-3 to TRBJ1-1; D ambiguous. The CDR3 consists of 14 residues. V was shortened by 5 bases and J by 4 bases, with 14 bases between the two germline ends. Germline V lookup: CDR1 SGHNT, CDR2 YENEEA. CDR3 sequence reads: CASSPGGPGTEAFF. The CDR3 DNA reads TGTGCCAGCAGCCCAGGTGGGCCGGGCACTGAAGCTTTCTTT.

This clonotype was recorded at least ten times. As DNA, the CDR3 is TGTGCCAGCAGCTTAGGGGAGGGACACACTGAAGCTTTCTTT. Its translation: CASSLGEGHTEAFF. The genes are TRBV7-8 and TRBJ1-1; a possible D gene is TRBD1 (5 bases). CDR3 size: 14 residues. Trimming pared 1 base from V and 3 bases from J, leaving 9 bases between. In germline, CDR1 is SGHVS, CDR2 FQNEAQ.

This clonotype was detected ten times or more. This sequence joins TRBV11-2 and TRBJ2-7; D not resolved. The germline V and J ends were trimmed by 0 bases and 4 bases, with 10 bases remaining between them. In germline, CDR1 is SGHAT, CDR2 FQNNGV. This CDR3 has 14 residues. This chain's CDR3 is CASSLDGPDYEQYV. In nucleotides, the CDR3 is TGTGCCAGCAGCTTAGATGGGCCAGATTACGAGCAGTACGTC.

Many counts were recorded for this clonotype. CDR3 sequence (DNA): TGTGCCAGCAGCCCCCCCCGGTCCGGGTCTGGAAACACCATATATTTT. It yields the protein CASSPPRSGSGNTIYF. The chain recombines TRBV28 with TRBJ1-3; D is unclear. The CDR3 is 16 amino acids. Germline assignment: CDR1 MDHEN and CDR2 SYDVKM. V gave up 6 bases and J gave up 1 base, with 16 bases separating them.

This clonotype has a count of ten or more. V gene TRBV27 combines with J gene TRBJ2-7; D call uncertain. Germline CDR1 is MNHEY and CDR2 is SMNVEV (reference sequence). The CDR3 has 14 residues. Trimming cost V 5 bases and J 3 bases, with 14 bases left between them. CDR3 residues: CASSVKVPHYEQYF. CDR3 bases: TGTGCCAGCAGTGTGAAGGTCCCCCACTACGAGCAGTACTTC.

This clonotype was counted at least ten times. The chain is built from TRBV19 and TRBJ2-5; D is possibly TRBD2 (5 bases). The CDR3 sequence is 18 residues long. CDR1 is LNHDA and CDR2 is SQIVND in the germline V gene (reference sequence). V was pared by 1 base and J by 5 bases, with 23 bases between. The CDR3 bases are TGTGCCAGTAGTATAGGAGGAGGCAGCTACACCCCCGAGGAGACCCAGTACTTC. It specifies CASSIGGGSYTPEETQYF.

In its sample, this clonotype was seen a few times. The chain combines TRBV6-1 with TRBJ2-7; 7 bases fit TRBD2. Germline CDR1 and CDR2: MNHNS and SASEGT. The CDR3 totals 16 residues. V lost 5 bases, J lost 2 bases, and 12 bases stayed unmatched. The CDR3 reads CASSPAPGGNTYEQYV. CDR3 DNA: TGTGCCAGCAGTCCCGCCCCGGGGGGAAACACCTACGAGCAGTACGTC.

This clonotype was counted at least ten times. The chain recombines TRBV2 with TRBJ1-5; D is unresolved. The CDR3 runs 12 residues. In germline, CDR1 is SNHLY, CDR2 FYNNEI. The V end was cut by 7 bases, the J end by 3 bases, with 7 bases between. The CDR3 DNA is TGTGCCAGCAAACAAATCAATCAGCCCCAGCATTTT. Translation: CASKQINQPQHF.

In this sample, this clonotype turned up many times. The rearrangement links TRBV12-3 or TRBV12-4 to TRBJ2-3; no definite D call. The CDR3 sequence is 14 residues long. Trimming took 5 bases from V and 2 from J, leaving 11 bases between them. Here the CDR3 reads CASSPLEVTDTQYF. The CDR3 DNA reads as TGTGCCAGCAGTCCTCTGGAAGTCACAGATACGCAGTATTTT.

In its sample, this clonotype was seen many times. The V and J genes are TRBV28 and TRBJ1-5, with no clear D. The length of the CDR3 is 17 residues. Trimming left V 3 bases short and J 0 bases short, with 15 bases between. Germline-derived CDR1 and CDR2 are MDHEN and SYDVKM. The CDR3 nucleotides are TGTGCCAGCAGTTTCTGGGGAAACCAGTATAGCAATCAGCCCCAGCATTTT. Its translation is CASSFWGNQYSNQPQHF.

The gene calls are TRBV5-1 and TRBJ2-5; 8 bases are a match to TRBD2. Germline CDR1 is SGHRS and CDR2 is YFSETQ. The trim removed 4 bases at V and 5 bases at J, leaving 7 bases unmatched. This CDR3 has 14 amino acids. The CDR3 DNA reads as TGCGCCAGCAGCCCGGGAGGGTGGTCGGAGACCCAGTACTTC. The encoded protein is CASSPGGWSETQYF.

This clonotype was observed many times. The CDR3 DNA reads as TGTGCCAGCAGCCAGGGCGGTAGCACAGATACGCAGTATTTT. The encoded protein is CASSQGGSTDTQYF. The chain has TRBV3-1 and TRBJ2-3; D gene ambiguous. The germline V gene has CDR1 LGHDT and CDR2 YNNKEL (reference sequence). The CDR3 covers 14 residues. Trimming removed 3 bases from V and 0 bases from J, with 7 bases in between.

This clonotype was observed a few times. V usage is TRBV27 and J usage is TRBJ2-5; D not certain. CDR3 size: 13 residues. V was shortened by 8 bases and J by 5 bases, with 15 bases between the two germline ends. Germline V gene data show CDR1 as MNHEY and CDR2 as SMNVEV (reference sequence). The CDR3 protein is CASSRLGRETQYF. DNA of the CDR3: TGTGCCAGCTCGAGACTTGGTAGGGAGACCCAGTACTTC.